The clone carrying this T cell receptor (beta chain) was detected many times. Its antigen remains unknown. Using RNA transcripts, the TCR beta CDR3 regions were amplified. An opening RT-PCR round employed HTBI primers and preceded a second-round multiplex PCR. MiXCR was run by TCRdb on the multiplex PCR reads, yielding one entry per CDR3 protein. This table holds 210,000 or so distinct CDR3 sequences, 25% to 30% found once. This sample stems from a study of Graves' ophthalmopathy and Graves' hyperthyroidism. Findings of the study overall: Blood repertoires reportedly contained most expanded thyroid clonotypes above 0.001 frequency.

Ophthalmopathy was moderately-to-severely active, CAS at least 3, NOSPECS at least 4, lasting under 3 months. Patients were excluded if they had other autoimmune diseases or uncontrolled infections, and likewise if pregnancy or lactation applied. The diagnosis combined clinical symptoms, thyroxine, TRAb, thyroid ultrasound and orbital computed tomography scans. The material sequenced was peripheral blood. The sequence derives from a man aged 45-65 years with Graves' ophthalmopathy.

The CDR3 sequence is CASNSGGAGQPQHF. The CDR3, as DNA: TGTGCCAGCAACTCGGGGGGGGCAGGTCAGCCCCAGCATTTT. The V and J genes are TRBV12-3 or TRBV12-4 and TRBJ1-5, with D possibly matching TRBD1 (6 bases). This CDR3 region has 14 residues. Trimming removed 7 bases at V and 6 bases at J, with 16 bases between.